The present T cell receptor (beta chain) was sequenced within a study of blood T cell repertoires in COVID-19. About the research overall: The United States, Italy and Spain provided the acute and convalescent COVID-19 samples. PBMCs, B-cell-depleted T cells, or T cells were the source of the cDNA or gDNA that made up the material.

Clones were read by immunoSEQ multiplex PCR, and TCRdb kept only the in-frame ones, dropping some. The data show over 100,000 clones, over 80% seen once. In germline, CDR1 is KGHDR, CDR2 SFDVKD. The CDR3 covers 12 residues. V shed 12 bases and J 10 bases; nucleotides not matched to a gene: 12. The receptor was isolated from a woman between 65 and 79 years old with acute or convalescent COVID-19. Material for sequencing was peripheral blood. V is TRBV24-1 and J is TRBJ1-1; 8 bases are a match to TRBD1. The CDR3 sequence is CAPVQGAFVAFF. Written as DNA, the CDR3 is TGTGCCCCCGTCCAGGGGGCCTTTGTAGCTTTCTTT.